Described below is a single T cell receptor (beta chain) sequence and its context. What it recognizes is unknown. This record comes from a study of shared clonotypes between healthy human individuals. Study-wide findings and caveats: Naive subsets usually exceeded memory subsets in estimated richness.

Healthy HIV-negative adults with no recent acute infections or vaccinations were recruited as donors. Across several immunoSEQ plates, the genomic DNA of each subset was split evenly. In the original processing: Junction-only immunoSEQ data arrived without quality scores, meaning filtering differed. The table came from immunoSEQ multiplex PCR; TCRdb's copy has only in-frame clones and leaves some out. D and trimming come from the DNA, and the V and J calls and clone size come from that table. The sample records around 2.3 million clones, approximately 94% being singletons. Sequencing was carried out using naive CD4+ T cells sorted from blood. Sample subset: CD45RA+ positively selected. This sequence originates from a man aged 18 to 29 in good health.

The DNA for the CDR3 is TGTGCCAGCATAGTCCACGGGCAGGGCCGTGGCTACACCTTC. It yields the protein CASIVHGQGRGYTF. The chain links TRBV28 to TRBJ1-2; D perhaps matches TRBD1 (5 bases). The CDR3 loop spans 14 amino acids. Between the trimmed V and J ends, which lost 7 bases and 7 bases, there was a span of 19 bases. CDR1 is MDHEN and CDR2 is SYDVKM in the germline V gene.